The rows below give T cell receptor beta chains drawn from one sample of a study of blood T cell repertoires in COVID-19. This table comes from immunoSEQ multiplex PCR, and its TCRdb copy is limited to in-frame clones, with some not included. The sample has more than 150,000 clones; 75% to 85% are singletons. Sequencing was performed on peripheral blood. The origin of the receptors is a woman over 75 with COVID-19, enrolled during active disease. Each CDR3 is given with its conserved first and last residue. The order of the fields is CDR3 protein, CDR3 DNA, J gene, V gene, clone size, D gene. D genes are given only for firm matches. Size tells how often a clone was seen (once, few, many) or the class of an expanded clone, and some rows leave it out.

CDR3 protein: CASSLSSGSTNEQFF
CDR3 DNA: TGTGCCAGCAGCTTATCTAGCGGGAGTACTAATGAGCAGTTCTTC
J gene: TRBJ2-1
V gene: TRBV7-2
clone size: -
D gene: TRBD2

CDR3 protein: CASSLAAGSYEQYF
CDR3 DNA: TGTGCCAGCAGCTTAGCGGCCGGGTCCTACGAGCAGTACTTC
J gene: TRBJ2-7
V gene: TRBV7-9
clone size: -
D gene: -

CDR3 protein: CSASRPDTVTDTQYF
CDR3 DNA: TGCAGTGCTAGTCGACCGGACACCGTTACAGATACGCAGTATTTT
J gene: TRBJ2-3
V gene: TRBV20-1
clone size: -
D gene: -

CDR3 protein: CASSQEPGNTEAFF
CDR3 DNA: TGCGCCAGCAGCCAAGAACCGGGAAACACTGAAGCTTTCTTT
J gene: TRBJ1-1
V gene: TRBV4-1
clone size: -
D gene: -

CDR3 protein: CASSKDGQGPLRFYGYTF
CDR3 DNA: TGTGCCAGCAGCAAAGATGGCCAGGGGCCCTTACGATTCTATGGCTACACCTTC
J gene: TRBJ1-2
V gene: TRBV21-1
clone size: -
D gene: -

CDR3 protein: CASSVVSSYNSPLHF
CDR3 DNA: TGTGCCAGTTCGGTGGTTAGCTCCTATAATTCACCCCTCCACTTT
J gene: TRBJ1-6
V gene: TRBV19
clone size: -
D gene: -

CDR3 protein: CASSLQGANYGYTF
CDR3 DNA: TGCGCCAGCAGCTTACAGGGGGCTAACTATGGCTACACCTTC
J gene: TRBJ1-2
V gene: TRBV5-1
clone size: -
D gene: TRBD1

CDR3 protein: CASSSGVGSTEAFF
CDR3 DNA: TGTGCCAGCAGCTCCGGGGTGGGTAGCACTGAAGCTTTCTTT
J gene: TRBJ1-1
V gene: TRBV7-3
clone size: -
D gene: -

CDR3 protein: CASSPGLAGAKNIQYF
CDR3 DNA: TGTGCCAGCAGTCCCGGACTAGCGGGAGCCAAAAACATTCAGTACTTC
J gene: TRBJ2-4
V gene: TRBV27
clone size: once
D gene: TRBD2

CDR3 protein: CATPRLANTGELFF
CDR3 DNA: TGTGCCACCCCTCGACTAGCGAACACCGGGGAGCTGTTTTTT
J gene: TRBJ2-2
V gene: TRBV24-1
clone size: -
D gene: -

CDR3 protein: CASSLAGTGNNEQFF
CDR3 DNA: TGTGCCAGCAGCCTCGCCGGGACAGGGAACAATGAGCAGTTCTTC
J gene: TRBJ2-1
V gene: TRBV11-3
clone size: -
D gene: TRBD1

CDR3 protein: CASSLKGTGGTEAFF
CDR3 DNA: TGTGCCAGCAGCTTAAAGGGGACAGGGGGGACTGAAGCTTTCTTT
J gene: TRBJ1-1
V gene: TRBV11-2
clone size: -
D gene: TRBD1

CDR3 protein: CASSSPPGGYNEQFF
CDR3 DNA: TGTGCCAGTAGTAGCCCTCCCGGGGGGTACAATGAGCAGTTCTTC
J gene: TRBJ2-1
V gene: TRBV19
clone size: -
D gene: TRBD2

CDR3 protein: CATSDGVTLFTF
CDR3 DNA: TGTGCCACCAGTGATGGAGTCACCCTCTTCACCTTC
J gene: TRBJ1-2
V gene: TRBV24-1
clone size: once
D gene: -

CDR3 protein: CASSPGLRGPGNTIYF
CDR3 DNA: TGTGCCAGCTCACCGGGCTTAAGGGGTCCTGGAAACACCATATATTTT
J gene: TRBJ1-3
V gene: TRBV18
clone size: once
D gene: -

CDR3 protein: CASSRVPEGSTGELFF
CDR3 DNA: TGTGCCAGCAGCCGGGTGCCAGAGGGCTCCACCGGGGAGCTGTTTTTT
J gene: TRBJ2-2
V gene: TRBV3-1/TRBV3-2
clone size: -
D gene: -

CDR3 protein: CASSARGGSSGANVLTF
CDR3 DNA: TGTGCCAGCAGCGCCCGGGGGGGTAGCTCTGGGGCCAACGTCCTGACTTTC
J gene: TRBJ2-6
V gene: TRBV7-8
clone size: -
D gene: TRBD2

CDR3 protein: CASSFRQVKNTEAFF
CDR3 DNA: TGTGCCAGCAGTTTTCGACAGGTCAAGAACACTGAAGCTTTCTTT
J gene: TRBJ1-1
V gene: TRBV27
clone size: -
D gene: -

CDR3 protein: CASSLVFRGRWFF
CDR3 DNA: TGTGCCAGCAGCTTAGTATTCAGGGGGCGGTGGTTCTTC
J gene: TRBJ2-1
V gene: TRBV7-2
clone size: -
D gene: TRBD1

CDR3 protein: CASSMVQGYSPLHF
CDR3 DNA: TGTGCCAGTAGTATGGTGCAGGGGTACTCACCCCTCCACTTT
J gene: TRBJ1-6
V gene: TRBV19
clone size: -
D gene: -

CDR3 protein: CARQGAYYGYTF
CDR3 DNA: TGTGCCCGACAGGGGGCCTACTATGGCTACACCTTC
J gene: TRBJ1-2
V gene: TRBV30
clone size: few
D gene: TRBD1

CDR3 protein: CASSLVGQGTGNTIYF
CDR3 DNA: TGCGCCAGCAGCTTGGTAGGACAGGGGACTGGAAACACCATATATTTT
J gene: TRBJ1-3
V gene: TRBV5-1
clone size: few
D gene: TRBD1

CDR3 protein: CASSLGRGGTEAFF
CDR3 DNA: TGTGCCAGCAGCCTCGGAAGGGGGGGGACTGAAGCTTTCTTT
J gene: TRBJ1-1
V gene: TRBV3-1/TRBV3-2
clone size: -
D gene: -

CDR3 protein: CATSGGQGAGYEQYF
CDR3 DNA: TGTGCCACCAGCGGGGGACAGGGGGCCGGCTACGAGCAGTACTTC
J gene: TRBJ2-7
V gene: TRBV15
clone size: -
D gene: TRBD1

CDR3 protein: CASSVNNSPLHF
CDR3 DNA: TGTGCCAGCAGCGTCAATAATTCACCCCTCCACTTT
J gene: TRBJ1-6
V gene: TRBV11-2
clone size: -
D gene: -

CDR3 protein: CASSVGGGDIGELFF
CDR3 DNA: TGTGCCAGCAGCGTAGGAGGGGGCGATATCGGGGAGCTGTTTTTT
J gene: TRBJ2-2
V gene: TRBV9
clone size: -
D gene: TRBD1

CDR3 protein: CASSTSTGGHNEQFF
CDR3 DNA: TGTGCCAGCAGCACCTCTACGGGGGGGCACAATGAGCAGTTCTTC
J gene: TRBJ2-1
V gene: TRBV5-6
clone size: -
D gene: TRBD2

CDR3 protein: CASSTGNIQQNTEAFF
CDR3 DNA: TGTGCCAGTAGTACAGGGAACATTCAACAGAACACTGAAGCTTTCTTT
J gene: TRBJ1-1
V gene: TRBV19
clone size: -
D gene: -

CDR3 protein: CASSKSPYRDGYTF
CDR3 DNA: TGTGCCAGCAGTAAATCCCCCTACAGGGACGGCTACACCTTC
J gene: TRBJ1-2
V gene: TRBV6-5
clone size: few
D gene: -

CDR3 protein: CASSVLAGNSYEQYF
CDR3 DNA: TGTGCCAGCAGCGTCTTGGCCGGGAACTCCTACGAGCAGTACTTC
J gene: TRBJ2-7
V gene: TRBV9
clone size: -
D gene: -

CDR3 protein: CASSLVGIFTDTQYF
CDR3 DNA: TGTGCCAGCAGTTTAGTCGGTATATTCACAGATACGCAGTATTTT
J gene: TRBJ2-3
V gene: TRBV27
clone size: -
D gene: -

CDR3 protein: CASSRTSGVTDTQYF
CDR3 DNA: TGTGCCAGCAGCAGGACTAGCGGGGTCACAGATACGCAGTATTTT
J gene: TRBJ2-3
V gene: TRBV7-9
clone size: -
D gene: TRBD2

CDR3 protein: CASSTTSGSSDTQYF
CDR3 DNA: TGTGCCAGCAGCACGACTAGCGGGAGCTCAGATACGCAGTATTTT
J gene: TRBJ2-3
V gene: TRBV5-4
clone size: -
D gene: TRBD2

CDR3 protein: CASSWAPTYNEQFF
CDR3 DNA: TGTGCCAGCAGTTGGGCTCCCACTTACAATGAGCAGTTCTTC
J gene: TRBJ2-1
V gene: TRBV6-5
clone size: -
D gene: -

CDR3 protein: CASSAQGRKGEAFF
CDR3 DNA: TGTGCCAGCAGCGCACAGGGCCGGAAGGGTGAAGCTTTCTTT
J gene: TRBJ1-1
V gene: TRBV6-5
clone size: many
D gene: -

CDR3 protein: CASSPRARADTQYF
CDR3 DNA: TGTGCCAGCAGCCCGAGGGCCCGGGCAGATACGCAGTATTTT
J gene: TRBJ2-3
V gene: TRBV7-2
clone size: -
D gene: -

CDR3 protein: CASSSTRGGAETQYF
CDR3 DNA: TGTGCCAGCAGCTCGACCCGAGGGGGCGCGGAGACCCAGTACTTC
J gene: TRBJ2-5
V gene: TRBV11-3
clone size: -
D gene: TRBD1

CDR3 protein: CASSFTGRGANVLTF
CDR3 DNA: TGTGCCAGCAGCTTCACAGGGAGAGGGGCCAACGTCCTGACTTTC
J gene: TRBJ2-6
V gene: TRBV5-6
clone size: -
D gene: -

CDR3 protein: CASKGEWSSYEQYF
CDR3 DNA: TGTGCCAGCAAGGGGGAATGGAGCTCCTACGAGCAGTACTTC
J gene: TRBJ2-7
V gene: TRBV6-5
clone size: few
D gene: -